This T cell receptor beta chain stems from a study of T cell responses to AZD1222 COVID-19 vaccine. CDR1 is DFQATT, CDR2 SNEGSKA, per germline (reference sequence). This CDR3 region has 13 residues. V was pared by 3 bases and J by 6 bases, with 14 bases between. As to this clone: What it recognizes is unknown.

Produced via immunoSEQ multiplex PCR; TCRdb's table is partial and in-frame only. In the table there are about 150,000 clones, roughly nine tenths of which are singletons. Study-wide results and limits: Spike-specific TCRs gained breadth and depth after people received two AZD1222 doses. Sampled repertoires all dated from after the peak T cell response. Clonal diversity may have been underestimated, and the donors were mostly white British, with more females than males. Targets within unmutated variant regions were reportedly found for nearly half of spike-specific TCRs.

This chain links TRBV20-1 with TRBJ1-1; tentatively, D is TRBD1 (5 bases). This specimen consisted of peripheral blood, obtained on day 0 of MenACWY control vaccination. The receptor comes from an adult in good health. DNA of the CDR3: TGCAGTGCTAGTTCAACTTGGGGGGCTGAAGCTTTCTTT. Its translation: CSASSTWGAEAFF.